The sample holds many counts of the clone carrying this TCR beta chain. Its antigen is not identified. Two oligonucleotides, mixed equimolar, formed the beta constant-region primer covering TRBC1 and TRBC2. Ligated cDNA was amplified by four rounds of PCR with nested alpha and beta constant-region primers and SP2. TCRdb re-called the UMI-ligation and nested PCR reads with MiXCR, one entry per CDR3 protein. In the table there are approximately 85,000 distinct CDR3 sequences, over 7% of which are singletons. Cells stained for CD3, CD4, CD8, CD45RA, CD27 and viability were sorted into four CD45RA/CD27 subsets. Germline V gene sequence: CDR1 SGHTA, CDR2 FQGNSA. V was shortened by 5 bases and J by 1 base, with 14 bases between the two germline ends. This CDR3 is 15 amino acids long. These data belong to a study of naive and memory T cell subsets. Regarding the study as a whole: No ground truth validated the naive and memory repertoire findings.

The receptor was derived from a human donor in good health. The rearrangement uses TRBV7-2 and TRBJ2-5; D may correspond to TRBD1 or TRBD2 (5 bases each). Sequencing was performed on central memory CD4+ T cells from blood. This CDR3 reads CASSPGLISQETQYF. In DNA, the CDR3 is TGTGCCAGCAGCCCGGGGCTCATATCCCAAGAGACCCAGTACTTC.